Below, one T cell receptor beta chain is given with its context. The ends were cut back, 2 bases at V and 3 bases at J, with 12 bases in the middle. The CDR3 contains 14 residues. From germline, CDR1 is SGDLS and CDR2 YYNGEE. The sample belongs to a study of blood T cell repertoires in COVID-19. At the level of the study: Acute and convalescent COVID-19 samples came from the United States, Italy and Spain. The analysed material was cDNA or gDNA that came from T cells, B-cell-depleted T cells, or PBMCs.

The data were produced by immunoSEQ multiplex PCR, yet TCRdb's version contains in-frame clones alone and is incomplete. The table includes around 260,000 clones, around 85% detected once. Patients from Seattle were sampled longitudinally, starting during active infection. The specimen was peripheral blood. This TCR was sampled from a human donor with COVID-19, enrolled during active disease. The donor label of this sample is uncertain. V usage is TRBV9 and J usage is TRBJ2-7, with D unresolved. CDR3 region: CASSVYSSNYEQYF. CDR3 DNA sequence: TGTGCCAGCAGCGTTTACAGCTCTAACTACGAGCAGTACTTC.